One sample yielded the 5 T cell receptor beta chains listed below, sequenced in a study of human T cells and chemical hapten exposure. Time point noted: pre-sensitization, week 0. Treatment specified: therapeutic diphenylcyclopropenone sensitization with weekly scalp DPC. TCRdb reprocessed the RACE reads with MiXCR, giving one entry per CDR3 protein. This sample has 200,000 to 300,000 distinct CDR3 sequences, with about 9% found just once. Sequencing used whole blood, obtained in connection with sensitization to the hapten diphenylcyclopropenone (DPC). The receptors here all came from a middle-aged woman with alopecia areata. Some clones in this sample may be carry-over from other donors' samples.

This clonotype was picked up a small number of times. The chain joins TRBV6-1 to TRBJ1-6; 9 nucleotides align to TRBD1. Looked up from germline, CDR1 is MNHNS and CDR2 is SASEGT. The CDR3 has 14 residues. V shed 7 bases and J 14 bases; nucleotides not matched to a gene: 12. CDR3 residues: CASTEGGQGRTLHF. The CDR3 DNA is TGTGCCAGCACCGAAGGGGGACAGGGACGAACCCTCCACTTT.

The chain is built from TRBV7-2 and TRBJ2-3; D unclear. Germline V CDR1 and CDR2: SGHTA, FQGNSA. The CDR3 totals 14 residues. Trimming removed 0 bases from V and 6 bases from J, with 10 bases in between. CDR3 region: CASSLASRWDTQYF. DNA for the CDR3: TGTGCCAGCAGCTTAGCGTCCAGATGGGATACGCAGTATTTT.

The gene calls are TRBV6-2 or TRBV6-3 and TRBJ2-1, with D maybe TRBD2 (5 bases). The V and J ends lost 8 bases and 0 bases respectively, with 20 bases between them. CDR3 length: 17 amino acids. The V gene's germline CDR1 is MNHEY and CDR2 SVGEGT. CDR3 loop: CASRPGGAASSYNEQFF. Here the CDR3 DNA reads TGTGCCAGCCGCCCTGGAGGAGCCGCGAGCTCCTACAATGAGCAGTTCTTC.

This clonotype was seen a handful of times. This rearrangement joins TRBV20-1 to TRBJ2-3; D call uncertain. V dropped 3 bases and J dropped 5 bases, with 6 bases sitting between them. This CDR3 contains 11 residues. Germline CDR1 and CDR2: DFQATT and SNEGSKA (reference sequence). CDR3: CSARMVDTQYF. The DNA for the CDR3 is TGCAGTGCTAGGATGGTAGATACGCAGTATTTT.

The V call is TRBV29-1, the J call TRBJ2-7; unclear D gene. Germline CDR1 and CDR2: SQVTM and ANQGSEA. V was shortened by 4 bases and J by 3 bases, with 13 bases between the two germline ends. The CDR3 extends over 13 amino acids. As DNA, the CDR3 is TGCAGCGTTGTGGCGGTGGGATTCTACGAGCAGTACTTC. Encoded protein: CSVVAVGFYEQYF.